The 4 T cell receptor beta chains reported below all come from one sample, sequenced in a study of T-cell memory formation after mild COVID-19. TCRdb analysed the 5' RACE reads with MiXCR anew, one entry per CDR3 protein. The table has 80,000 to 130,000 distinct CDR3 sequences, around 10% seen once. Specimen: PBMCs or a T cell subset sorted from them (not recorded which). The receptors here all came from a man younger than 35 who had mild COVID-19 (a few samples of this study predate the infection). Cell type and time point are not known.

This clonotype was seen a handful of times. The rearrangement links TRBV19 to TRBJ1-1; D is perhaps TRBD1 (5 bases). Germline CDR1 and CDR2: LNHDA and SQIVND (reference sequence). The CDR3 covers 15 residues. V shed 3 bases and J shed 3 bases, with 14 bases lying between them. The CDR3 here is CASSILLGGDTEAFF. CDR3 bases: TGTGCCAGTAGTATCCTCCTTGGGGGGGACACTGAAGCTTTCTTT.

This clonotype was recorded at least ten times. The V call is TRBV4-1, the J call TRBJ2-1, with no clear D. V lost 1 base and J 7 bases, leaving 5 bases between the germline ends. Germline CDR1 and CDR2: MGHRA and YSYEKL. The CDR3 runs 12 residues. The CDR3 loop reads CASSQVINEQFF. Written as DNA, the CDR3 is TGCGCCAGCAGCCAAGTCATAAATGAGCAGTTCTTC.

Points on this clonotype: Relative to the germline gene, one junction end is altered; a read error may explain this. V and J are TRBV4-2 and TRBJ2-3; 9 nucleotides agree with TRBD2. From germline, CDR1 is LGHNA and CDR2 YNFKEQ. CDR3 size: 14 residues. The CDR3 sequence: CASCQGTSGDTQYF. DNA for the CDR3: TGTGCCAGCTGCCAAGGTACTAGCGGGGATACGCAGTATTTT.

This clonotype was seen repeatedly, ten times or more. The CDR3 sequence: CASSVGQGPYNEQFF. In DNA form, the CDR3 reads TGTGCCAGCAGCGTAGGCCAGGGGCCCTACAATGAGCAGTTCTTC. The chain links TRBV9 to TRBJ2-1; D possibly corresponds to TRBD1 (6 bases). This CDR3 region has 15 residues. From germline, CDR1 is SGDLS and CDR2 YYNGEE. Trimming removed 0 bases at V and 2 bases at J, with 9 bases between. Combining the CDR3 with reference TRBV9 and TRBJ2-1 gives the whole variable domain DSGVTQTPKHLITATGQRVTLRCSPRSGDLSVYWYQQSLDQGLQFLIQYYNGEERAKGNILERFSAQQFPDLHSELNLSSLELGDSALYFCASSVGQGPYNEQFFGPGTRLTVL.